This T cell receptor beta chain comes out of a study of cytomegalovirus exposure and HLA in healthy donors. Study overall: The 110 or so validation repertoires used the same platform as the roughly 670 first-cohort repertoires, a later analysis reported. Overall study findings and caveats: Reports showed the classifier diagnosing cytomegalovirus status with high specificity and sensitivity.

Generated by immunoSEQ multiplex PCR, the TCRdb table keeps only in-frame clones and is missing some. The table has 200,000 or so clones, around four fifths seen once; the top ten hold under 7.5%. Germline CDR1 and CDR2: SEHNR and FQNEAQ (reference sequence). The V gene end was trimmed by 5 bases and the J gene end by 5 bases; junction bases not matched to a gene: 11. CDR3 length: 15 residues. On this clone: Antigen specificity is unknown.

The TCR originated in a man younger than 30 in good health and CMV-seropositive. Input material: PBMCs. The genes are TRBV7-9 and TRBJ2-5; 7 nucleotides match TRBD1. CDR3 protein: CASSHSDRVSETQYF. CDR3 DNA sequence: TGTGCCAGCAGCCACTCAGACAGGGTGTCCGAGACCCAGTACTTC.